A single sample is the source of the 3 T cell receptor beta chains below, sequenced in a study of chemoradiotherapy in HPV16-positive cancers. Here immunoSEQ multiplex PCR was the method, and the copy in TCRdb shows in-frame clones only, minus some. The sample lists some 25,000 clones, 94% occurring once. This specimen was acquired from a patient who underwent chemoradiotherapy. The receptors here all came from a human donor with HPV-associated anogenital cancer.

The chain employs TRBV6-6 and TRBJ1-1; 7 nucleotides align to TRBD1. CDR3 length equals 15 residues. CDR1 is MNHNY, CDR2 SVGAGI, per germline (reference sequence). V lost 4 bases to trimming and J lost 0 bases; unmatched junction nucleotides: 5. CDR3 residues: CASSSTTGLNTEAFF. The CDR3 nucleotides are TGTGCCAGCAGTTCCACGACAGGGTTGAACACTGAAGCTTTCTTT.

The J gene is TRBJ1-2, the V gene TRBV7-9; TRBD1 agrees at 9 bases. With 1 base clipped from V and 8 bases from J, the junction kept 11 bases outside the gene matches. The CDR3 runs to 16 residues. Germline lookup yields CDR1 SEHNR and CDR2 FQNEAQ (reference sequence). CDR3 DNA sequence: TGTGCCAGCAGCTTAGGTATGACAGGACAGGGGAAGGGCTACACCTTC. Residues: CASSLGMTGQGKGYTF.

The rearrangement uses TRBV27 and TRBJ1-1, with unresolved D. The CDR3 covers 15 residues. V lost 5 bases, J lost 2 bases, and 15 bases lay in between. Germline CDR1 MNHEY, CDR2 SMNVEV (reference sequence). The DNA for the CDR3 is TGTGCCAGCAGTCGGGCAGGAAAAGAAAACACTGAAGCTTTCTTT. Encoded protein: CASSRAGKENTEAFF.